A single sample is the source of the 18 T cell receptor beta chains below, sequenced in a study of cytomegalovirus exposure and HLA in healthy donors. PCR used 60 Vbeta primers and 13 Jbeta primers. Assay used: immunoSEQ multiplex PCR; TCRdb lists only in-frame clones, some missing. The sample table includes under 40,000 clones. Sequenced: PBMCs. The origin of the receptors is a female donor in good health and CMV-seronegative.

The V and J genes are TRBV19 and TRBJ1-6, with D maybe TRBD1 (5 bases). This CDR3 comprises 16 residues. Germline CDR1 is LNHDA and CDR2 is SQIVND (reference sequence). V gave up 5 bases and J gave up 1 base, with 12 bases separating them. CDR3 coding DNA: TGTGCCAGTAGTCACCTTCAGGGATCCTATAATTCACCCCTCCACTTT. It is translated as CASSHLQGSYNSPLHF.

V usage is TRBV5-8 and J usage is TRBJ2-3; 7 bases are shared with TRBD1. This CDR3 comprises 14 residues. J gave up 6 bases and V 0 bases, and 4 bases lay outside the gene matches. Looked up from germline, CDR1 is SGHTS and CDR2 is YDEGEE. CDR3 in amino acids: CASSLGQGSDTQYF. DNA for the CDR3: TGTGCCAGCAGCTTGGGACAGGGATCCGATACGCAGTATTTT. The variable domain in full, completed from reference TRBV5-8 and TRBJ2-3, reads EAGVTQSPTHLIKTRGQQATLRCSPISGHTSVYWYQQALGLGLQFLLWYDEGEERNRGNFPPRFSGRQFPNYSSELNVNALELEDSALYLCASSLGQGSDTQYFGPGTRLTVL.

The chain has TRBV28 and TRBJ1-6; 7 nucleotides match TRBD1. CDR1 and CDR2 from the germline V gene are MDHEN and SYDVKM. The CDR3 sequence is 14 residues long. With 10 bases clipped from V and 6 bases from J, the junction kept 9 bases outside the gene matches. CDR3 sequence (DNA): TGTGCCACCCAGGGACAGACTGTTAATTCACCCCTCCACTTT. Amino acids: CATQGQTVNSPLHF.

The V and J genes are TRBV7-9 and TRBJ2-2; D is unclear. Germline V gives CDR1 SEHNR, CDR2 FQNEAQ (reference sequence). Trimming took 5 bases from V and 1 from J, leaving 5 bases between them. The CDR3 has 13 residues. The CDR3 here is CASSQKNTGELFF. DNA of the CDR3: TGTGCCAGCAGCCAAAAGAACACCGGGGAGCTGTTTTTT.

J is TRBJ2-1 and V is TRBV13; perhaps TRBD1 as D (6 bases). Germline CDR1 PRHDT, CDR2 FYEKMQ (reference sequence). This CDR3 has 15 residues. The V gene lost 2 bases and the J gene lost 10 bases, with 18 bases spanning the gap. DNA for the CDR3: TGTGCCAGCAGCTTACTGGCAGGGGCCCCTCGGGAGCAGTTCTTC. As protein: CASSLLAGAPREQFF.

V usage is TRBV30 and J usage is TRBJ2-3; 8 bases match TRBD2. Germline trimming cut 2 bases from V and 4 bases from J; bases unmatched to any gene: 5. Germline CDR1 is GTSNPN and CDR2 is SVGIG (reference sequence). The CDR3 is 14 residues long. In DNA, the CDR3 is TGTGCCTGGAGTACGGGGGGGGCCGCAGATACGCAGTATTTT. Translating it yields CAWSTGGAADTQYF.

The gene calls are TRBV12-5 and TRBJ1-2; 7 bases are a match to TRBD1. This CDR3 spans 15 amino acids. V lost 7 bases to trimming and J lost 1 base; unmatched junction nucleotides: 9. Germline V gene data show CDR1 as LGHNT and CDR2 as FRNRAP. CDR3 nucleotides: TGTGCTAGTGATGGACAGGCAGTCGATAACTATGGCTACACCTTC. Protein: CASDGQAVDNYGYTF.

V and J are TRBV10-3 and TRBJ1-1, with a tentative D call TRBD1 (6 bases). This CDR3 comprises 14 residues. Looked up from germline, CDR1 is ENHRY and CDR2 is SYGVKD. The germline V and J ends were trimmed by 6 bases and 0 bases, with 11 bases remaining between them. The CDR3 spells CAISLQGMNTEAFF. The CDR3 bases are TGTGCCATCAGCCTACAGGGAATGAACACTGAAGCTTTCTTT.

The V call is TRBV14, the J call TRBJ2-4; TRBD1 might be the D (5 bases). This CDR3 spans 12 amino acids. The V gene lost 5 bases and the J gene lost 6 bases, with 8 bases spanning the gap. Per germline, CDR1 SGHDN and CDR2 FVKESK. In DNA form, the CDR3 reads TGTGCCAGCAGCGACGACAGAAACATTCAGTACTTC. This encodes CASSDDRNIQYF.

This chain connects TRBV5-1 to TRBJ2-7; tentatively, D is TRBD1 (6 bases). CDR1 and CDR2 (germline): SGHRS, YFSETQ. This CDR3 region has 17 residues. V lost 1 base, J lost 2 bases, and 19 bases lay in between. CDR3 sequence: CASSLSVTRDTTYEQYF. The DNA for the CDR3 is TGCGCCAGCAGCTTGTCGGTGACCCGGGACACCACCTACGAGCAGTACTTC.

V gene TRBV19 combines with J gene TRBJ2-7, with TRBD1 identical over 10 bases. V was pared by 9 bases and J by 4 bases, with 6 bases of the junction left unmatched. Germline CDR1 is LNHDA and CDR2 is SQIVND (reference sequence). The CDR3 is 13 residues long. The CDR3 here is CASRQGAGYEQYF. In nucleotides, the CDR3 is TGTGCCAGCAGACAGGGGGCGGGTTACGAGCAGTACTTC.

CDR3 bases: TGTGCCAGCAGCCTCAGGGGGCCTAGCACAGATACGCAGTATTTT. Its protein product is CASSLRGPSTDTQYF. The chain employs TRBV9 and TRBJ2-3, with 8 bases lining up with TRBD1. Trimming cost V 4 bases and J 0 bases; bases outside gene matches: 4. The CDR3 has 15 residues. CDR1 is SGDLS and CDR2 is YYNGEE in the germline V gene.

The rearrangement uses TRBV9 and TRBJ2-3; D unresolved. Trimming took off 0 bases at V and 0 bases at J, with 11 bases between the two ends. Germline V gene data show CDR1 as SGDLS and CDR2 as YYNGEE. This CDR3 spans 16 amino acids. CDR3 loop: CASSVDIRSSTDTQYF. CDR3 in DNA: TGTGCCAGCAGCGTAGACATTCGCTCTAGCACAGATACGCAGTATTTT.

The chain joins TRBV7-9 to TRBJ1-3, with 8 bases identical to TRBD1. The ends lost 5 bases at V and 0 bases at J; junction bases unmatched: 6. Germline CDR1 SEHNR, CDR2 FQNEAQ (reference sequence). This CDR3 is 16 amino acids long. DNA of the CDR3: TGTGCCAGCAGCAACAGGGGGTTGAGCTCTGGAAACACCATATATTTT. Translated: CASSNRGLSSGNTIYF.

V and J are TRBV7-9 and TRBJ2-7, with D perhaps matching TRBD1 (6 bases). CDR1 is SEHNR, CDR2 FQNEAQ, per germline (reference sequence). The V and J ends lost 4 bases and 2 bases respectively, with 21 bases between them. The CDR3 has 17 amino acids. The DNA for the CDR3 is TGTGCCAGCAGCTCCCCCTCCTTGGGGACACTAGCCTACGAGCAGTACTTC. This codes for CASSSPSLGTLAYEQYF.

This chain links TRBV5-1 with TRBJ1-6, with D possibly matching TRBD1 (5 bases). Germline V gene sequence: CDR1 SGHRS, CDR2 YFSETQ. This CDR3 is 17 amino acids long. V lost 0 bases and J 4 bases, leaving 14 bases between the germline ends. CDR3 loop: CASSLARQGEYNSPLHF. The CDR3 DNA follows: TGCGCCAGCAGCTTGGCCCGGCAGGGTGAATATAATTCACCCCTCCACTTT.

This rearrangement joins TRBV6-5 to TRBJ2-7, with 8 bases identical to TRBD1. V was clipped by 10 bases and J by 4 bases; unmatched bases: 12. There are 14 residues in the CDR3. CDR1 MNHEY and CDR2 SVGAGI come from the germline V gene. The CDR3 DNA sequence: TGTGCCACTTCGTATAGGGACAGGCTATACGAGCAGTACTTC. Protein sequence: CATSYRDRLYEQYF.

CDR3 protein: CASSPGQANSPLHF. The CDR3 nucleotides are TGTGCCAGCAGCCCGGGACAAGCTAATTCACCCCTCCACTTT. The J gene is TRBJ1-6, the V gene TRBV13; D may be TRBD1 (6 bases). This CDR3 contains 14 residues. V lost 5 bases and J 6 bases, leaving 11 bases between the germline ends. Germline loops: CDR1 PRHDT, CDR2 FYEKMQ (reference sequence).